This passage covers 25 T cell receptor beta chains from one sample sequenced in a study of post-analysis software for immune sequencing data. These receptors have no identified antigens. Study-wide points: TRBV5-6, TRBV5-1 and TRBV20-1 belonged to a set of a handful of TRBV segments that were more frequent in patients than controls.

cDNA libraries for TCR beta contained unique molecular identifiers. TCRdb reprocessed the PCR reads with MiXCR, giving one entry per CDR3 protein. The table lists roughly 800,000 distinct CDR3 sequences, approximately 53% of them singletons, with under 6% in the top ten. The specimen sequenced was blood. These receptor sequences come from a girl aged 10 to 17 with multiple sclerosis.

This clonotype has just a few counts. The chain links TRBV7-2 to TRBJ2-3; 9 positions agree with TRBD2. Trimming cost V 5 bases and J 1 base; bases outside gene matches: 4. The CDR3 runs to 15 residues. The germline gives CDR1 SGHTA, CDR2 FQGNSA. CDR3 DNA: TGTGCCAGCAGCGGCCTAGCGGGGCGCACAGATACGCAGTATTTT. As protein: CASSGLAGRTDTQYF.

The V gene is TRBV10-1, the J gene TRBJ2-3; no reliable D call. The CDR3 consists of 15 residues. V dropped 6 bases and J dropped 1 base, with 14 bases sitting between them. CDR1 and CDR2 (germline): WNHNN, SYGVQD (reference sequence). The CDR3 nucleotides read TGCGCCAGCAGCATGACTCCTATAGGCACAGATACGCAGTATTTT. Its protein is CASSMTPIGTDTQYF.

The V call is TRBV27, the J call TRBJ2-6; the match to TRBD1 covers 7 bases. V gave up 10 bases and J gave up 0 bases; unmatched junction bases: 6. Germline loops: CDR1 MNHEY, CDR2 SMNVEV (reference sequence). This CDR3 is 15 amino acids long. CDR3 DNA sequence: TGTGCCACAGGGACAGCAAGCTCTGGGGCCAACGTCCTGACTTTC. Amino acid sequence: CATGTASSGANVLTF.

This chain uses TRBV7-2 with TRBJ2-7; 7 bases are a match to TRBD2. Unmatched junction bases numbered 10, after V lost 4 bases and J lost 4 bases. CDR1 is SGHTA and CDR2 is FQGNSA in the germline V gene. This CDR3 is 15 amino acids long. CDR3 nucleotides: TGTGCCAGCAGCTCACAAATTGGACTAGAGTACGAGCAGTACTTC. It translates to CASSSQIGLEYEQYF.

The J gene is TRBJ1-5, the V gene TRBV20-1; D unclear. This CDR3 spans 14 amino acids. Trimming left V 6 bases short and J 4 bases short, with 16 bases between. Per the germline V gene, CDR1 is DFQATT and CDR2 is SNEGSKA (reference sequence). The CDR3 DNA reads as TGCAGTGCCCGACGGACCGAGCGGAATCAGCCCCAGCATTTT. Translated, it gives CSARRTERNQPQHF.

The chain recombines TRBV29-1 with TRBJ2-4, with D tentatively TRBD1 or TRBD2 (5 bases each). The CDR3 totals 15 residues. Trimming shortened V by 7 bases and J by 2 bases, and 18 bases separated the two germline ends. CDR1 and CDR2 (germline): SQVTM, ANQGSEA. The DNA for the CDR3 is TGCAGCGCAAACGCGCCCGGGACCTCCAAAAACATTCAGTACTTC. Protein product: CSANAPGTSKNIQYF.

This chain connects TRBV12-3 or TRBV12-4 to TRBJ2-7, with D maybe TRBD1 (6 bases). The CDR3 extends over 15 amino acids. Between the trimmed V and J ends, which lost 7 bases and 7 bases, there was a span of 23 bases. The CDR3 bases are TGTGCCAGCACCCCCCGAGTGGGGGCCAACCCGGAGCAGTACTTC. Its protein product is CASTPRVGANPEQYF.

This CDR3 is CASSGTSGPNNEQFF. Here the CDR3 DNA reads TGTGCCAGCAGCGGGACTAGCGGACCGAACAATGAGCAGTTCTTC. The chain couples TRBV6-6 to TRBJ2-1; 11 bases align to TRBD2. V lost 6 bases and J lost 5; bases outside the gene matches: 6. Looked up from germline, CDR1 is MNHNY and CDR2 is SVGAGI (reference sequence). The CDR3 totals 15 residues.

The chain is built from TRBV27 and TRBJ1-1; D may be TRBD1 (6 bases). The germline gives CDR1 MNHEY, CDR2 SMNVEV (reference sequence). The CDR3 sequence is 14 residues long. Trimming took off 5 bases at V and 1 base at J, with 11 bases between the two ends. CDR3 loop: CASSMRQENTEAFF. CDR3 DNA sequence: TGTGCCAGCAGTATGCGACAGGAGAACACTGAAGCTTTCTTT.

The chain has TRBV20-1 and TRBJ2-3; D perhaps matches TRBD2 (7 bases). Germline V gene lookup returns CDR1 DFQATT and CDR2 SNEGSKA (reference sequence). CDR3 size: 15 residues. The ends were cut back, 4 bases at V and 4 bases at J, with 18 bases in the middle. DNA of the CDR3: TGCAGTGCTACGGGGGGACACCCGGACGCAGATACGCAGTATTTT. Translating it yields CSATGGHPDADTQYF.

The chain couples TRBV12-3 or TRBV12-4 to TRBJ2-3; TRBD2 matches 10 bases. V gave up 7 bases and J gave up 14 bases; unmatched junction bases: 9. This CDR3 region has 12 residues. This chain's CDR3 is CASTLTSGPAYF. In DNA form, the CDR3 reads TGTGCCAGCACCTTGACTAGCGGGCCCGCGTATTTT.

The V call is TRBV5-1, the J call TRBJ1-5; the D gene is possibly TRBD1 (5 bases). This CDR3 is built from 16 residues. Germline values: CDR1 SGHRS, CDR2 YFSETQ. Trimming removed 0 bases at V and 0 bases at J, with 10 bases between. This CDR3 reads CASSLGDSTSNQPQHF. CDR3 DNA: TGCGCCAGCAGCTTGGGGGACTCCACTAGCAATCAGCCCCAGCATTTT. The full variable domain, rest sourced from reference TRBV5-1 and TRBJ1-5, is KAGVTQTPRYLIKTRGQQVTLSCSPISGHRSVSWYQQTPGQGLQFLFEYFSETQRNKGNFPGRFSGRQFSNSRSEMNVSTLELGDSALYLCASSLGDSTSNQPQHFGDGTRLSIL.

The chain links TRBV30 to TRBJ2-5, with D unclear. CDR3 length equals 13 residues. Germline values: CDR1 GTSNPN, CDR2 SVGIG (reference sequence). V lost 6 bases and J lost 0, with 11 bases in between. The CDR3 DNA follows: TGTGCCTGTCACTTCCAAAACCAAGAGACCCAGTACTTC. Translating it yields CACHFQNQETQYF. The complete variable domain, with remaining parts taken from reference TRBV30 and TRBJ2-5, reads SQTIHQWPATLVQPVGSPLSLECTVEGTSNPNLYWYRQAAGRGLQLLFYSVGIGQISSEVPQNLSASRPQDRQFILSSKKLLLSDSGFYLCACHFQNQETQYFGPGTRLLVL.

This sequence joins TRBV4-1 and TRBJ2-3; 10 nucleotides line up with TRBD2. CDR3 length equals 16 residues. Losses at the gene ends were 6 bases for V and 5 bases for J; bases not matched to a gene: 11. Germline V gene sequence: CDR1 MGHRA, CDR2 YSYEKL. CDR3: CASRSHLAGVRDTQYF. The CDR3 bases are TGCGCCAGCAGGAGCCACCTAGCGGGGGTGAGAGATACGCAGTATTTT.

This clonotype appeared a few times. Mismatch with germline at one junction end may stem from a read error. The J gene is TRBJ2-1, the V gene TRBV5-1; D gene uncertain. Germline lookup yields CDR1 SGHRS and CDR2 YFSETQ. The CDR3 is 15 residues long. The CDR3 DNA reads TGCGCCAGTAGCTTGTACATTGGCTCCTACAATGAGCAGTTCTTC. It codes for CASSLYIGSYNEQFF.

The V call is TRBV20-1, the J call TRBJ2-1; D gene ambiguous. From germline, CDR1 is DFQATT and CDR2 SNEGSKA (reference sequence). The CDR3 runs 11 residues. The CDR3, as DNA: TGCGTCCTCCCAAGGGAAGGTGAGCAGTTCTTC. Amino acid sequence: CVLPREGEQFF.

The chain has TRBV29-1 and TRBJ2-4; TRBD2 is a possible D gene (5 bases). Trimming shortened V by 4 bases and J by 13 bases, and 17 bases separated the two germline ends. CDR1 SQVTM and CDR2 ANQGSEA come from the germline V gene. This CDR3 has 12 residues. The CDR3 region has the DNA TGCAGCGTTGCATCCGGAGGTCTTGGGCAGTACTTC. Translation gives CSVASGGLGQYF. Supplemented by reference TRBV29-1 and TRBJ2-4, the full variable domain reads SAVISQKPSRDICQRGTSLTIQCQVDSQVTMMFWYRQQPGQSLTLIATANQGSEATYESGFVIDKFPISRPNLTFSTLTVSNMSPEDSSIYLCSVASGGLGQYFGAGTRLSVL.

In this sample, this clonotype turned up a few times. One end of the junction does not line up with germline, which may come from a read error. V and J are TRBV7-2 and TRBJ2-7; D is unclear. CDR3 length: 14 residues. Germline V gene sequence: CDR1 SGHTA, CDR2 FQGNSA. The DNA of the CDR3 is TGTGCCAGCAGCTTTCGCTGGAGCTCCCACGAGCAGTACTTC. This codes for CASSFRWSSHEQYF.

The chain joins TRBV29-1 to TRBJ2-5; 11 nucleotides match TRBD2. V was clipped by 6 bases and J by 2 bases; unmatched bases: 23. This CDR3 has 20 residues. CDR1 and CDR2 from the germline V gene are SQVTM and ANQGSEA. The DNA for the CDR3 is TGCAGCGTACCGAAGACTAGCGGGGCCTTGGGGGACAGCCAACAAGAGACCCAGTACTTC. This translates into CSVPKTSGALGDSQQETQYF.

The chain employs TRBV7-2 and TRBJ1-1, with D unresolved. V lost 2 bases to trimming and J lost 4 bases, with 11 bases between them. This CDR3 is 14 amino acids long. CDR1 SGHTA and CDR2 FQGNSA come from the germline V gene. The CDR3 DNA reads TGTGCCAGCAGCTTATCTAGGACCCCCACTGAAGCTTTCTTT. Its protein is CASSLSRTPTEAFF.

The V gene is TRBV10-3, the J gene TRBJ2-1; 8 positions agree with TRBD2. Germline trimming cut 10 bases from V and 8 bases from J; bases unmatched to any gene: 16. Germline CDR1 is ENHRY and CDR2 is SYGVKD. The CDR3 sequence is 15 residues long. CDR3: CATDPGGARIHEQFF. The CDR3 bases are TGTGCCACCGACCCCGGGGGGGCCCGAATCCATGAGCAGTTCTTC.

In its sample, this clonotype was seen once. CDR3 amino acids: CSVAGGQGAYEQYF. CDR3 sequence (DNA): TGCAGCGTTGCTGGGGGACAGGGGGCCTACGAGCAGTACTTC. This chain connects TRBV29-1 to TRBJ2-7, with 11 bases identical to TRBD1. CDR1 is SQVTM and CDR2 is ANQGSEA in the germline V gene. This CDR3 is 14 amino acids long. The ends lost 4 bases at V and 2 bases at J; junction bases unmatched: 4.

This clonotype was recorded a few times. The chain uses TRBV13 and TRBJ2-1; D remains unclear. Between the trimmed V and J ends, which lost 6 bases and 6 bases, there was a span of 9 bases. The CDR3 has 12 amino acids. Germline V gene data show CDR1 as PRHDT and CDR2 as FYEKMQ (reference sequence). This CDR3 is CASRGGVNEQFF. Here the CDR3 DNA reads TGTGCCAGCAGGGGCGGCGTCAATGAGCAGTTCTTC.

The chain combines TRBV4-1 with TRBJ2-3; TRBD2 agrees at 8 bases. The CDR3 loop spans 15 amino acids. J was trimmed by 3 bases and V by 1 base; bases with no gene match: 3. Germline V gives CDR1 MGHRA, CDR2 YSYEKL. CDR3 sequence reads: CASSQVGLVTDTQYF. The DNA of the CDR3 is TGCGCCAGCAGCCAAGTGGGACTAGTTACAGATACGCAGTATTTT.

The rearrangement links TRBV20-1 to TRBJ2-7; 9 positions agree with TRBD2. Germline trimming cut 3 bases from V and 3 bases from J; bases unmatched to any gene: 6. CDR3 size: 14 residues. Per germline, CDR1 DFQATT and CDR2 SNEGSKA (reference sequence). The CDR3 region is CSASPGLALYEQYF. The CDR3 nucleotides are TGCAGTGCTAGCCCTGGACTAGCGCTCTACGAGCAGTACTTC.